Listed below are T cell receptor beta chains from one sample, sequenced in a study of T cell responses to AZD1222 COVID-19 vaccine. The data were produced by immunoSEQ multiplex PCR, yet TCRdb's version contains in-frame clones alone and is incomplete. The repertoire holds approximately 150,000 clones, with approximately 93% as singletons. The starting material was peripheral blood, obtained after recovery from COVID-19. These receptors were taken from an adult who had recovered from COVID-19. Each CDR3 is given with its conserved first and last residue.

cdr3_aa v_call
CASSYGPETRVAQHF TRBV6-2/TRBV6-3
CASTLRQGAYEQYF TRBV6-5
CASSLDNEQFF TRBV7-9
CASSAGQPINTGELFF TRBV5-1
CASSQDKQITDTQYF TRBV4-1
CASSLRQDRGYTF TRBV5-1
CASSPTLQGDEQYF TRBV3-1/TRBV3-2
CASSESAGSVTGELFF TRBV2
CASSIQRANEKLFF TRBV19
CASTSGTAAYEQYF TRBV5-5
CASSLGGLNEKLFF TRBV28
CASWTNGYSYEQYF TRBV5-4
CASSFGRVGELFF TRBV28
CASGFWGRGLTMNTEAFF TRBV12-5
CASSLYLAGLTGELFF TRBV13
CASSAVTLGMNTEAFF TRBV5-5
CASSWADQPQHF TRBV2
CASSLGPGTYEQYF TRBV7-2
CASSPGTGGGYEQYF TRBV5-1
CASSLNPVPASSYEQYF TRBV11-3
CAWSWSRAETQYF TRBV30
CATREVPEETQYF TRBV5-1
CASSLGIVRDTEAFF TRBV5-1
CASSLWAGGSYNEQFF TRBV28
CASSLYSAVGFGTQYF TRBV28
CASSLKGGNQPQHF TRBV27
CASSILRADTEAFF TRBV19
CASSLTSTSSYNEQFF TRBV7-3
CASSPGQYEQYF TRBV5-1
CASSNLRTSYEQYF TRBV7-9
CASEQNRDRTDTQYF TRBV7-9
CASSRARYEQYF TRBV18
CASSVRRDGTDTQYF TRBV9
CASSIRAANYGYTF TRBV19
CASSPTHGGGQETQYF TRBV18
CASRPPLGGGSEQYF TRBV6-5
CASSFPSQGAHGYTF TRBV5-1
CASSWQALSYEQYF TRBV19
CASSSRAAYNSPLHF TRBV28
CASSLDPPGEGSAYGYTF TRBV11-2
CASSEAPSGSQNEQFF TRBV6-1
CASSIGGEETQYF TRBV19
CASSSRTGSYEQYF TRBV7-8
CASSLSWTSGKTQYF TRBV27
CASSLEGTSGRHF TRBV5-4
CSVGGQAVEAFF TRBV29-1
CASSLVVTEGYTF TRBV7-9
CASSQDLLGGNSPLHF TRBV14
CASSRGTSGRRLGNEQFF TRBV7-2
CASSSPESHSYNEQFF TRBV5-1
CASTGTGSGTLRRPTEAFF TRBV19
CATSHSGGSDTQYF TRBV24-1
CASSTPTGTYGYTF TRBV5-5
CASSLSGLAANEQFF TRBV7-9